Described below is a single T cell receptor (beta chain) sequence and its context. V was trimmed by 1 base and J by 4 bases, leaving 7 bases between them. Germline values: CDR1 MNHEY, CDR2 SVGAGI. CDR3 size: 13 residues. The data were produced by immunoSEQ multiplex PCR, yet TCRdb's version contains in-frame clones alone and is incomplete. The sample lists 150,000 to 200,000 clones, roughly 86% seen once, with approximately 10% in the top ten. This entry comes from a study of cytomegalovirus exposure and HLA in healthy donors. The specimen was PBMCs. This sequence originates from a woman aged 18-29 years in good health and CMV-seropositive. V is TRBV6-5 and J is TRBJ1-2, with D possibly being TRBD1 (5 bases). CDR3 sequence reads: CASSYWGPYGYTF. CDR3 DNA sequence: TGTGCCAGCAGTTACTGGGGCCCCTATGGCTACACCTTC.